The T cell receptor (beta chain) described here comes from a study of graft-versus-host responses after intestinal transplantation. Only in-frame clones appear in the TCRdb table, and some are missing; sequencing was by immunoSEQ multiplex PCR. This sample has roughly 96,000 clones, with more than 85% found just once. Of note for this clone: Its cognate antigen is unknown.

Deletions cut 2 bases from V and 2 bases from J, with 10 bases between. The CDR3 consists of 14 residues. The germline V gene has CDR1 SGHAT and CDR2 FQNNGV. The sequence was collected from a human donor who received an intestinal transplant. The sample consisted of unstimulated CD8+ T cells sorted from spleen or lymph node cells, taken before intestinal transplant. This chain joins TRBV11-2 and TRBJ2-7; possible D gene TRBD2, 5 bases. This CDR3 reads CASSLRERPYEQYF. The CDR3 bases are TGTGCCAGCAGCTTAAGGGAGCGCCCCTACGAGCAGTACTTC.